This TCR beta chain was captured in a study of T cell responses to AZD1222 COVID-19 vaccine. Study-wide findings and caveats: Spike-specific TCRs gained breadth and depth after people received two AZD1222 doses. Every sample of the repertoires postdated the peak T cell response. Donors, mostly white British, included more females; clonal diversity was possibly underestimated.

Note on this clone: Its antigen is currently unknown.

The table came from immunoSEQ multiplex PCR; TCRdb's copy has only in-frame clones and leaves some out. The sample holds some 200,000 clones, roughly nine tenths seen once. The TCR comes from an adult who received the MenACWY meningococcal vaccine as a control. The material sequenced was peripheral blood, taken 28 days after the second dose of the MenACWY control vaccine.

The CDR3 region is CASQQGDSYGYTF. The CDR3 DNA sequence: TGTGCCAGCCAACAGGGGGATTCCTATGGCTACACCTTC. J is TRBJ1-2 and V is TRBV6-5; 8 bases match TRBD1. Germline V gives CDR1 MNHEY, CDR2 SVGAGI. The CDR3 totals 13 residues. The trim removed 8 bases at V and 4 bases at J, leaving 6 bases unmatched.